One TCR beta chain is described in this entry. The antigen is unknown. This record comes from a study of T cell responses to AZD1222 COVID-19 vaccine. Whole-study context: Recipients boosted at about 4 weeks or about 12 weeks are pooled.

V dropped 4 bases and J dropped 1 base, with 16 bases sitting between them. Germline CDR1 reads WNHNN; CDR2 reads SYGVQD (reference sequence). The CDR3 runs to 16 residues. Only in-frame clones appear in the TCRdb table, and some are missing; sequencing was by immunoSEQ multiplex PCR. The data contain roughly 70,000 clones, around 85% of them singletons. Study-wide results and caveats: Just six AZD1222 recipients were seropositive at baseline.

The receptor was isolated from an adult in good health. The sample in question was peripheral blood, obtained on day 0 of AZD1222 vaccination. The chain combines TRBV10-1 with TRBJ1-1; a weak D match, TRBD1 (5 bases). CDR3 nucleotides: TGCGCCAGCAGTGCCCTACGGGACGCTCGGAACACTGAAGCTTTCTTT. It encodes CASSALRDARNTEAFF.